This TCR beta chain derives from a study of CD8+ T cells in alopecia areata (dated by TCRdb to between 2017 and 2018). For context, the study as a whole: Treated patients were enrolled in an open-label pilot trial of oral tofacitinib, 5 to 10 mg twice daily, for moderate-to-severe alopecia areata. To study T cell clonal expansion in alopecia areata, the researchers applied high-throughput TCRbeta sequencing to both the C3H/HeJ mouse model and human patients. In humans, TCRbeta sequencing was performed on scalp tissue and on sorted CD4+ and CD8+ peripheral blood T cells from healthy controls and from patients with patchy or totalis/universalis alopecia areata. TCRbeta CDR3 regions were amplified by immunoSEQ multiplex PCR using 35 Vbeta forward and 13 Jbeta reverse primers. RNA was extracted with the PAXgene miRNA kit for fixed scalp, the miRNeasy kit for PBMCs, and the RNeasy kit for mouse skin. Tofacitinib was administered for 6 to 18 months, and 6 months of follow-up off drug were then conducted to assess delayed response and recurrence. The SALT score, which quantifies the percentage of affected scalp surface area, was used to measure disease severity in treated patients. Tofacitinib-treated patients had biopsies at baseline and at 4 and 24 weeks of treatment, with a later scalp biopsy in several patients. Clonality in the scalp was compared among normal scalp (n=4), patchy alopecia areata scalp (n=8), and alopecia totalis/universalis scalp (n=8). The research as a whole found: Tofacitinib significantly lowered scalp clonality and the number of expanded CD8+ clones among the top 100 scalp clones. Because the treated cohort was small and had just a single nonresponder, larger studies are needed to establish links between baseline CD8+ expansion and response. During tofacitinib treatment, many expanded lesional clones remained in scalp and blood, and this persistence may partly explain relapse after treatment is stopped. Shared TCR sequences between patients were less evident than in mice, which may be partly attributable to HLA diversity in the patient population. Compared with normal scalp, lesional scalp, particularly in alopecia totalis/universalis, had higher clonality and more expanded CD8+ clones, which suggests antigenic drive. Scalp TCR repertoire analysis is complicated because resident alphabeta T cells in normal human skin are also sequenced, whereas mouse skin is dominated by gammadelta T cells.

This clone appeared a few times. Which antigen it targets is not known. Base qualities are missing; no much larger clone stands one base away. The time point label here, explained by the study, means: 24 weeks on oral tofacitinib. What this sample's treatment or condition label stands for: oral pan-JAK inhibitor, 5-10 mg twice daily. From alopecia areata patients, peripheral blood was collected along with lesional scalp punch biopsies. After PBMCs were isolated by density centrifugation and stained for CD3, CD4 and CD8, a FACSAria was used to sort CD4+ and CD8+ T cells. Library prep was done by the immunoSEQ multiplex PCR assay. RNA was extracted from all samples and reverse transcribed into cDNA, which served as template for TCR sequencing. First-strand cDNA was synthesized using SuperScript III with a 2:1 mix of oligo-dT and random hexamers. Amplification bias was assessed with a synthetic immune receptor repertoire, and residual bias was removed computationally. Per the authors' processing: Raw reads were preprocessed for error removal, and CDR3 was defined according to IMGT conventions as running from the conserved cysteine to phenylalanine. Clonality was calculated as 1 minus Shannon entropy normalized by log2 of the number of productive unique TCRs. Scalp TCRbeta sequences were cross-referenced with sorted blood CD4 and CD8 repertoires so that the CD4 or CD8 identity of scalp clones could be inferred. TCRdb took over this immuneACCESS table, retaining in-frame rearrangements with V and J assigned. Such tables are incomplete; in checked studies, under half of the missing clones stem from an unresolved V gene, and the remainder is unexplained. That table gives V, J and clone size, and the DNA gave D and trimming. This sample holds over 150,000 clones; less than 70% were observed only once. The ten top clones hold 14% of the sample.

V is clipped by 2 bases and J by 12 bases, and the sequence between their germline boundaries is 11 bases long. The cysteine opens and the phenylalanine closes a CDR3 of 11 amino acids. The sequence is cut down to CDR3 DNA, 33 bases in frame from base 1. Taken from the germline V gene, the CDR1 and CDR2 loops are SGHDN and FVKESK. Sequenced here: CD4+ T cells sorted from blood, sampled at week 24, from a patient treated with tofacitinib. The clonotype originates from a human donor with alopecia areata. The chain was built from TRBV14 and TRBJ2-7; the D segment may tentatively be TRBD1 or TRBD2, each giving 6 matched bases. The DNA sequence is as follows: TGTGCCAGCAGCCAATACAGGGAGGTGTACTTC. It encodes CASSQYREVYF.